Below, 9 T cell receptor beta chains from the same sample are listed, as sequenced in a study of blood T cell repertoires in COVID-19 (dated by TCRdb to the early 2020s). Library creation used the immunoSEQ multiplex PCR assay. TCRdb carries this immuneACCESS record with in-frame sequences only. Its versions omit some clonotypes, under half of them owing to an unresolved V gene in the studies checked, with the rest unexplained. The sample yields 80,000 or so clones; about 85% were counted once. In total, the top ten clones hold approximately 11% of the sample. Specimen: peripheral blood. These receptors were taken from a man between 60 and 75 years old with COVID-19, enrolled during active disease.

This clone has just one count. The J gene is TRBJ1-5, the V gene TRBV18; 9 bases align to TRBD1. CDR1 KGHSH and CDR2 LQKENI come from the germline V gene. The CDR3 spans 16 residues. After removal of 2 bases from V and 2 bases from J, the junction contained 4 bases not matched to a gene. As DNA, the CDR3 is TGTGCCAGCTCACCAGGGGACAGGGCCCGCAATCAGCCCCAGCATTTT. Protein product: CASSPGDRARNQPQHF. The full variable domain, in which reference TRBV18 and TRBJ1-5 provide the parts outside the CDR3, is NAGVMQNPRHLVRRRGQEARLRCSPMKGHSHVYWYRQLPEEGLKFMVYLQKENIIDESGMPKERFSAEFPKEGPSILRIQQVVRGDSAAYFCASSPGDRARNQPQHFGDGTRLSIL.

V gene TRBV29-1 combines with J gene TRBJ2-2; 9 bases are shared with TRBD1. There are 15 residues in the CDR3. From germline, CDR1 is SQVTM and CDR2 ANQGSEA. With V trimmed by 4 bases and J by 0 bases, 3 bases remained unmatched. The CDR3 nucleotides are TGCAGCGTTGGGGGACAGGGCGCGAACACCGGGGAGCTGTTTTTT. Translated, it gives CSVGGQGANTGELFF.

This clone showed up just once. The V call is TRBV2, the J call TRBJ2-7; D ambiguous. This CDR3 has 11 residues. Germline V gives CDR1 SNHLY, CDR2 FYNNEI. V was clipped by 8 bases and J by 2 bases, with 7 bases between them. CDR3 DNA sequence: TGTGCCAGCGAGGTTACCTACGAGCAGTACTTC. Its protein is CASEVTYEQYF.

V is TRBV11-2 and J is TRBJ2-7; D is undetermined. This CDR3 is 14 amino acids long. Trimming removed 2 bases at V and 0 bases at J, with 8 bases between. Germline CDR1 reads SGHAT; CDR2 reads FQNNGV. CDR3 amino acids: CASSLRRSSYEQYF. The CDR3 DNA is TGTGCCAGCAGCTTACGTCGGTCCTCCTACGAGCAGTACTTC.

This chain joins TRBV2 and TRBJ2-5; D is undetermined. This CDR3 contains 11 residues. Trimming took 6 bases from V and 9 from J, leaving 11 bases between them. Germline CDR1 SNHLY, CDR2 FYNNEI. CDR3 nucleotide sequence: TGTGCCAGCAGCCTAATATACGCCCAGTACTTC. It specifies CASSLIYAQYF.

The genes are TRBV5-1 and TRBJ2-7, with a weak D call TRBD2 (6 bases). V was shortened by 6 bases and J by 4 bases, with 14 bases between the two germline ends. Germline V gene sequence: CDR1 SGHRS, CDR2 YFSETQ. The CDR3 is made up of 13 amino acids. Here the CDR3 DNA reads TGCGCCAGCACATTTAGAGGAGGGTACGAGCAGTACTTC. Protein: CASTFRGGYEQYF.

The chain couples TRBV11-2 to TRBJ1-2, with no clear D. Germline loops: CDR1 SGHAT, CDR2 FQNNGV. This CDR3 spans 12 amino acids. The V and J ends lost 1 base and 8 bases respectively, with 8 bases between them. CDR3 loop: CASSLVPGGYTF. The CDR3 bases are TGTGCCAGCAGCTTAGTCCCCGGGGGCTACACCTTC.

The genes are TRBV11-2 and TRBJ1-3, with D unresolved. V gave up 6 bases and J gave up 3 bases, with 12 bases separating them. The germline CDR1 and CDR2 sequences are SGHAT and FQNNGV. The CDR3 has 14 residues. The CDR3: CASRDYGFGNTIYF. CDR3 nucleotide sequence: TGTGCCAGCAGAGACTACGGGTTTGGAAACACCATATATTTT.

The chain couples TRBV25-1 to TRBJ2-2, with 7 bases aligning to TRBD2. The CDR3 is 14 amino acids. V lost 6 bases, J lost 6 bases, and 7 bases stayed unmatched. Germline CDR1 and CDR2: MGHDK and SYGVNS. The CDR3 here is CASRKAGRAGELFF. The CDR3 DNA reads as TGTGCCAGCAGAAAAGCGGGGAGGGCCGGGGAGCTGTTTTTT.